This TCR beta chain was identified during a study of blood T cell repertoires in COVID-19. Study-wide context: Samples came from the United States, Italy and Spain, spanning acute and convalescent COVID-19.

Clinical histories supplied by participants themselves formed the basis of cohort assignment. Two negative PCRs, clearance, or symptom resolution characterized the recovered Cohort 3 donors. The trim removed 8 bases at V and 8 bases at J, leaving 15 bases unmatched. Germline CDR1 reads LNHDA; CDR2 reads SQIVND (reference sequence). The CDR3 spans 16 residues. Clones were read by immunoSEQ multiplex PCR, and TCRdb kept only the in-frame ones, dropping some. The table records roughly 280,000 clones, roughly 90% of them present only once. This clonotype was obtained from a woman aged 45-59 years who had recovered from COVID-19. V usage is TRBV19 and J usage is TRBJ1-4, with 9 bases that match TRBD1. The sequencing input was PBMCs or T cells enriched from blood (not recorded which). CDR3 protein: CASFQALGQGREKLFF. The CDR3, as DNA: TGTGCCAGTTTTCAAGCACTGGGACAGGGAAGGGAAAAACTGTTTTTT.